The 14 T cell receptor beta chains in this list originate from one sample, sequenced in a study of T cell responses to AZD1222 COVID-19 vaccine. The repertoire was sequenced with immunoSEQ multiplex PCR; TCRdb's copy has only in-frame clones and lacks some. The profile shows roughly 100,000 clones, 85% to 90% of them singletons. The sample consisted of peripheral blood, taken on day 0 of AZD1222 vaccination. These receptors originate from an adult in good health.

The chain employs TRBV6-5 and TRBJ1-2; TRBD1 matches at 9 bases. The CDR3 consists of 14 residues. Germline values: CDR1 MNHEY, CDR2 SVGAGI. V lost 11 bases and J lost 4; bases outside the gene matches: 11. In DNA form, the CDR3 reads TGTGCCTCCTGGGGGTTGGGACAGGGCTATGGCTACACCTTC. Residues: CASWGLGQGYGYTF.

The chain recombines TRBV18 with TRBJ2-7; 7 bases align to TRBD1. The CDR3 has 14 amino acids. The germline gives CDR1 KGHSH, CDR2 LQKENI. V shed 1 base, J shed 7 bases, and the junction held 7 bases outside the gene matches. The CDR3 is CASSPLRQGEEQYF. The CDR3 coding sequence is TGTGCCAGCTCACCACTCCGACAGGGTGAGGAGCAGTACTTC.

This clone was detected only once. This chain connects TRBV5-1 to TRBJ2-1; TRBD2 matches 8 bases. The CDR3 covers 16 residues. Germline loops: CDR1 SGHRS, CDR2 YFSETQ. Trimming at V came to 4 bases and at J to 1 base, leaving 7 bases not matched to a gene. The CDR3 here is CASSLGVAGSYNEQFF. In DNA, the CDR3 is TGCGCCAGCAGCCTCGGGGTAGCGGGATCCTACAATGAGCAGTTCTTC.

This clone was observed once. The CDR3 region has the DNA TGTGCCAGCAGCTCCCCGCCGAACACTGAAGCTTTCTTT. Translated: CASSSPPNTEAFF. This sequence joins TRBV5-6 and TRBJ1-1; D unresolved. CDR1 and CDR2 (germline): SGHDT, YYEEEE. V dropped 3 bases and J dropped 1 base, with 7 bases sitting between them. The CDR3 length is 13 residues.

The chain carries TRBV7-8 and TRBJ1-5, with D possibly being TRBD1 (6 bases). The CDR3 has 19 amino acids. V lost 1 base and J 0 bases, leaving 19 bases between the germline ends. Per germline, CDR1 SGHVS and CDR2 FQNEAQ. DNA for the CDR3: TGTGCCAGCAGCTTAGTTTCGGGGGGCGCGGGTTATAGCAATCAGCCCCAGCATTTT. Translation: CASSLVSGGAGYSNQPQHF.

This clone has just a few counts. V is TRBV19 and J is TRBJ2-5, with D possibly TRBD1 on 5 matching bases. V dropped 9 bases and J dropped 5 bases, with 13 bases sitting between them. This CDR3 spans 12 amino acids. In germline, CDR1 is LNHDA, CDR2 SQIVND (reference sequence). CDR3: CASRQSGETQYF. As DNA, the CDR3 is TGTGCCAGCAGACAGTCCGGGGAGACCCAGTACTTC.

The V and J genes are TRBV2 and TRBJ1-1, with D perhaps matching TRBD1 (6 bases). Germline CDR1 is SNHLY and CDR2 is FYNNEI. The CDR3 extends over 14 amino acids. V was pared by 7 bases and J by 11 bases, with 23 bases between. Written as DNA, the CDR3 is TGTGCCAGCACCTCGGGAGGGACACCCTCGGGCGCTTTCTTT. As protein: CASTSGGTPSGAFF.

The chain couples TRBV30 to TRBJ2-5; D uncertain. The V and J ends lost 3 bases and 7 bases respectively, with 18 bases between them. Germline V gives CDR1 GTSNPN, CDR2 SVGIG (reference sequence). This CDR3 contains 14 residues. CDR3 residues: CAWSVHEFRGTQYF. The CDR3 DNA is TGTGCCTGGAGCGTACACGAGTTTCGCGGGACCCAGTACTTC.

This clone was seen just once. The chain links TRBV25-1 to TRBJ2-7, with D maybe TRBD1 (5 bases). Trimming removed 3 bases from V and 5 bases from J, with 14 bases in between. The CDR3 loop spans 14 amino acids. Germline loops: CDR1 MGHDK, CDR2 SYGVNS. CDR3 DNA: TGTGCCAGCAGTGATCAGGGTTCAAGGAACGAGCAGTACTTC. This encodes CASSDQGSRNEQYF.

V is TRBV28 and J is TRBJ2-3; 9 positions match TRBD2. This CDR3 has 19 residues. In germline, CDR1 is MDHEN, CDR2 SYDVKM. Trimming at V came to 5 bases and at J to 1 base, leaving 16 bases not matched to a gene. The CDR3 protein is CASSIIAGARGDGTDTQYF. CDR3 nucleotides: TGTGCCAGCAGTATCATAGCGGGAGCGCGGGGGGATGGCACAGATACGCAGTATTTT.

V usage is TRBV6-1 and J usage is TRBJ2-1; D not resolved. CDR3 length equals 13 residues. Trimming pared 3 bases from V and 9 bases from J, leaving 12 bases between. Looked up from germline, CDR1 is MNHNS and CDR2 is SASEGT. The CDR3 protein is CASSDRVDIEQFF. In DNA, the CDR3 is TGTGCCAGCAGTGACCGGGTCGATATTGAGCAGTTCTTC.

V usage is TRBV18 and J usage is TRBJ1-2, with 8 bases matching TRBD1. V shed 0 bases and J 5 bases; nucleotides not matched to a gene: 5. Germline CDR1 and CDR2: KGHSH and LQKENI. CDR3 length: 15 residues. The CDR3 loop reads CASSPPNRGNYGYTF. As DNA, the CDR3 is TGTGCCAGCTCACCACCGAACAGGGGGAATTATGGCTACACCTTC.

This clone was picked up one time. The chain employs TRBV5-1 and TRBJ2-1; weak D call: TRBD2 (6 bases). The CDR3 spans 13 residues. Germline-derived CDR1 and CDR2 are SGHRS and YFSETQ. The V end was cut by 2 bases, the J end by 6 bases, with 9 bases between. Here the CDR3 reads CASSFAGSNEQFF. The DNA of the CDR3 is TGCGCCAGCAGCTTTGCGGGAAGCAATGAGCAGTTCTTC.

The chain combines TRBV12-3 or TRBV12-4 with TRBJ2-7; 9 bases match TRBD1. This CDR3 is built from 13 residues. Losses at the gene ends were 9 bases for V and 6 bases for J; bases not matched to a gene: 9. The CDR3 coding sequence is TGTGCCAGTCAAAGGACAGGGGCGGGCGAGCAGTACTTC. This translates into CASQRTGAGEQYF.